What follows are 30 T cell receptor beta chains derived from one specimen sequenced in a study of blood T cell repertoires in COVID-19 (dated by TCRdb to 2018 to 2021). Libraries were made using the immunoSEQ multiplex PCR assay. The table was pulled from immuneACCESS by TCRdb, which kept in-frame rearrangements only. Such tables lose some clones; where checked, under half of the loss comes from unresolved V genes, and the rest has no known cause. The sample has about 230,000 clones on record, approximately 89% of them singletons. The ten largest clones take up roughly 4% of the sample. Sequencing was performed on PBMCs or T cells enriched from blood (not recorded which). These TCRs come from a woman younger than 45 with acute COVID-19.

The chain joins TRBV3-1 (or the pseudogene TRBV3-2) to TRBJ1-5; D may be TRBD1 (5 bases). Between the trimmed V and J ends, which lost 4 bases and 6 bases, there was a span of 19 bases. The CDR3 has 16 amino acids. Germline CDR1 LGHDT, CDR2 YNNKEL (reference sequence). In DNA form, the CDR3 reads TGTGCCAGCAGCCGCGCCGGGACTCCACTGGGTCAGCCCCAGCATTTT. Translating it yields CASSRAGTPLGQPQHF.

The V gene is TRBV27, the J gene TRBJ1-2; TRBD1 matches at 9 bases. The CDR3 extends over 16 amino acids. CDR1 is MNHEY and CDR2 is SMNVEV in the germline V gene (reference sequence). V shed 5 bases, J shed 8 bases, and the junction held 15 bases outside the gene matches. The CDR3 reads CASSPTKPDRGNGYTF. The CDR3 region has the DNA TGTGCCAGCAGTCCCACAAAGCCCGACAGGGGGAACGGCTACACCTTC.

The chain links TRBV7-2 to TRBJ2-7, with 14 nucleotides matching TRBD2. The germline CDR1 and CDR2 sequences are SGHTA and FQGNSA. The CDR3 loop spans 18 amino acids. After removal of 5 bases from V and 1 base from J, the junction contained 10 bases not matched to a gene. CDR3 sequence reads: CASSRTSGGTGPSYEQYF. CDR3 DNA sequence: TGTGCCAGCAGCCGGACTAGCGGGGGGACGGGGCCTTCCTACGAGCAGTACTTC. The full variable domain, rest sourced from reference TRBV7-2 and TRBJ2-7, is GAGVSQSPSNKVTEKGKDVELRCDPISGHTALYWYRQSLGQGLEFLIYFQGNSAPDKSGLPSDRFSAERTGGSVSTLTIQRTQQEDSAVYLCASSRTSGGTGPSYEQYFGPGTRLTVT.

The rearrangement joins TRBV21-1 to TRBJ2-2; the listed D gene, TRBD2, was not tested against the DNA. TRBV21-1 is an annotated pseudogene. CDR3 size: 16 residues. The CDR3 region is CATLLAGGTNTGELFF. The CDR3 nucleotides read TGTGCCACCTTACTAGCGGGGGGGACGAACACCGGGGAGCTGTTTTTT.

This clone was counted between two and nine times. At one end, the junction sequence differs from germline, possibly due to a read error. The chain joins TRBV19 to TRBJ1-2, with D possibly TRBD1 on 6 matching bases. Germline V lookup: CDR1 LNHDA, CDR2 SQIVND (reference sequence). This CDR3 is built from 13 residues. CDR3 bases: TGTGCCAGCAGTAGGGGGGGCCAGGGTGTCTACACCTTC. Translating gives CASSRGGQGVYTF.

This chain uses TRBV25-1 with TRBJ1-2; D unclear. V dropped 3 bases and J dropped 8 bases, with 13 bases sitting between them. Germline V gene lookup returns CDR1 MGHDK and CDR2 SYGVNS. This CDR3 has 13 amino acids. CDR3 sequence reads: CASSDSPTVGYTF. CDR3 sequence (DNA): TGTGCCAGCAGTGATTCCCCCACGGTGGGCTACACCTTC.

This rearrangement joins TRBV12-5 to TRBJ2-2, with TRBD1 matching over 10 bases. In germline, CDR1 is LGHNT, CDR2 FRNRAP. The trim removed 1 base at V and 3 bases at J, leaving 5 bases unmatched. The CDR3 runs 17 residues. The CDR3 sequence is CASGLAGTGEDTGELFF. The CDR3 DNA follows: TGTGCTAGTGGTTTGGCCGGGACAGGGGAGGACACCGGGGAGCTGTTTTTT.

This chain uses TRBV5-1 with TRBJ1-6; 9 bases map to TRBD1. The CDR3 is made up of 14 amino acids. Per the germline V gene, CDR1 is SGHRS and CDR2 is YFSETQ. J gave up 9 bases and V 3 bases, and 4 bases lay outside the gene matches. CDR3 nucleotide sequence: TGCGCCAGCAGCTATGACAGGGGGACTTCACCCCTCCACTTT. This sequence encodes CASSYDRGTSPLHF.

CDR3 residues: CASSFRGLSEAFF. The CDR3 coding sequence is TGTGCCAGTAGTTTCAGGGGGCTATCTGAAGCTTTCTTT. The chain combines TRBV19 with TRBJ1-1; TRBD1 matches 8 bases. Germline assignment: CDR1 LNHDA and CDR2 SQIVND (reference sequence). CDR3 length: 13 residues. J lost 6 bases, V lost 5 bases, and 5 bases had no gene match.

This chain connects TRBV25-1 to TRBJ2-3; 12 nucleotides match TRBD2. J lost 2 bases, V lost 3 bases, and 3 bases had no gene match. Germline values: CDR1 MGHDK, CDR2 SYGVNS. This CDR3 is built from 16 residues. The CDR3 region has the DNA TGTGCCAGCAGTGACCCTAGCGGGGGGGCCACAGATACGCAGTATTTT. It encodes CASSDPSGGATDTQYF.

The chain joins TRBV7-6 to TRBJ1-6; 10 nucleotides match TRBD1. The CDR3 sequence is 15 residues long. CDR1 and CDR2 (germline): SGHVS, FNYEAQ. With 5 bases clipped from V and 10 bases from J, the junction kept 8 bases outside the gene matches. CDR3 nucleotides: TGTGCCAGCAGCCCAATAGGGACAGGGGAATCACCCCTCCACTTT. Translating gives CASSPIGTGESPLHF.

This clone was recorded once. The chain joins TRBV27 to TRBJ1-1; no firm D call. The CDR3 extends over 13 amino acids. The germline V gene encodes CDR1 MNHEY and CDR2 SMNVEV (reference sequence). V shed 0 bases and J shed 11 bases, with 13 bases lying between them. The CDR3 loop reads CASSLSRAGTAFF. The DNA for the CDR3 is TGTGCCAGCAGTTTATCGAGGGCAGGTACCGCTTTCTTT.

The rearrangement uses TRBV3-1 (or the pseudogene TRBV3-2) and TRBJ2-2, with 14 bases lining up with TRBD2. The CDR3 contains 14 residues. Germline-derived CDR1 and CDR2 are LGHDT and YNNKEL (reference sequence). Trimming removed 4 bases from V and 8 bases from J; junction bases left unmatched: 0. The DNA for the CDR3 is TGTGCCAGCAGCCGGACTAGCGGGAGGGGGGAGCTGTTTTTT. As protein: CASSRTSGRGELFF.

V and J are TRBV7-2 and TRBJ1-5; unclear D gene. This CDR3 spans 14 amino acids. Trimming shortened V by 3 bases and J by 1 base, and 7 bases separated the two germline ends. The germline V gene has CDR1 SGHTA and CDR2 FQGNSA. The CDR3: CASSLVLSNQPQHF. CDR3 in DNA: TGTGCCAGCAGCTTGGTTCTAAGCAATCAGCCCCAGCATTTT.

This chain links TRBV5-1 with TRBJ1-1; a weak D match, TRBD1 (6 bases). Germline CDR1 is SGHRS and CDR2 is YFSETQ. The CDR3 has 15 amino acids. V lost 0 bases, J lost 6 bases, and 15 bases lay in between. The CDR3 is CASSLDQTGRPEAFF. In nucleotides, the CDR3 is TGCGCCAGCAGCTTGGATCAGACAGGACGTCCTGAAGCTTTCTTT.

Comments on this clone: This sample also contains other DNA sequences that code for the same CDR3. V and J are TRBV10-3 and TRBJ2-7, with 7 positions matching TRBD2. The CDR3 extends over 13 amino acids. Germline CDR1 reads ENHRY; CDR2 reads SYGVKD. Losses at the gene ends were 4 bases for V and 3 bases for J; bases not matched to a gene: 3. Here the CDR3 DNA reads TGTGCCATCAGTGTTGGGGGGGGCTACGAGCAGTACTTC. This codes for CAISVGGGYEQYF.

This sequence joins TRBV2 and TRBJ1-1; 12 bases map to TRBD1. Trimming cost V 0 bases and J 8 bases; bases outside gene matches: 4. Germline V lookup: CDR1 SNHLY, CDR2 FYNNEI. The CDR3 is 15 residues long. DNA for the CDR3: TGTGCCAGCAGTGAAGCGCGGGGGACAGGGGGCGAAGCTTTCTTT. Translating gives CASSEARGTGGEAFF.

CDR3 residues: CSASSGQNYEQYF. The CDR3 region has the DNA TGCAGTGCTAGTTCGGGACAGAACTACGAGCAGTACTTC. The J gene is TRBJ2-7, the V gene TRBV20-1, with TRBD1 matching 7 bases. The CDR3 loop spans 13 amino acids. Germline-derived CDR1 and CDR2 are DFQATT and SNEGSKA (reference sequence). V was clipped by 3 bases and J by 3 bases; unmatched bases: 5.

This chain connects TRBV10-3 to TRBJ1-1; D remains ambiguous. The CDR3 is 13 residues long. The germline V and J ends were trimmed by 7 bases and 3 bases, with 12 bases remaining between them. Looked up from germline, CDR1 is ENHRY and CDR2 is SYGVKD. The CDR3 region is CAITTARDTEAFF. The CDR3 nucleotides read TGTGCCATCACCACCGCTCGCGACACTGAAGCTTTCTTT.

The chain employs TRBV11-1 and TRBJ2-7; no definite D call. Per germline, CDR1 SGHAT and CDR2 FQDESV (reference sequence). The CDR3 totals 13 residues. V dropped 1 base and J dropped 2 bases, with 6 bases sitting between them. The CDR3 here is CASSLGQTYEQYF. The CDR3, as DNA: TGTGCCAGCAGCTTAGGTCAGACCTACGAGCAGTACTTC.

The V call is TRBV2, the J call TRBJ1-3; maybe TRBD1 (5 bases). Germline values: CDR1 SNHLY, CDR2 FYNNEI. The CDR3 sequence is 15 residues long. Deletions cut 4 bases from V and 0 bases from J, with 10 bases between. The CDR3 bases are TGTGCCAGCAGTGGAGGACACTCCTCTGGAAACACCATATATTTT. Protein sequence: CASSGGHSSGNTIYF.

This chain connects TRBV19 to TRBJ2-3; 9 nucleotides agree with TRBD1. This CDR3 spans 16 amino acids. V lost 5 bases to trimming and J lost 5 bases; unmatched junction nucleotides: 11. CDR1 and CDR2 from the germline V gene are LNHDA and SQIVND (reference sequence). CDR3 DNA sequence: TGTGCCAGTAGTCCGGGGGGACAGGGTTTTGTAGATACGCAGTATTTT. This sequence encodes CASSPGGQGFVDTQYF. Filled out from reference TRBV19 and TRBJ2-3, the complete variable domain reads DGGITQSPKYLFRKEGQNVTLSCEQNLNHDAMYWYRQDPGQGLRLIYYSQIVNDFQKGDIAEGYSVSREKKESFPLTVTSAQKNPTAFYLCASSPGGQGFVDTQYFGPGTRLTVL.

The DNA for the CDR3 is TGCGCCAGCAGCCAAGGCGGACAAGCCACCTACGAGCAGTACTTC. Protein: CASSQGGQATYEQYF. The chain employs TRBV4-1 and TRBJ2-7; the D gene is possibly TRBD1 (5 bases). CDR1 and CDR2 from the germline V gene are MGHRA and YSYEKL. The V end lost 1 base, the J end lost 2 bases, and 12 bases lay between the germline ends. The CDR3 runs 15 residues.

The rearrangement joins TRBV28 to TRBJ1-5, with TRBD1 matching 9 bases. The CDR3 contains 15 residues. Trimming removed 5 bases from V and 6 bases from J; junction bases left unmatched: 8. The germline CDR1 and CDR2 sequences are MDHEN and SYDVKM. The CDR3 nucleotides read TGTGCCAGCAGTCTCCCTGGGACAGGGTTTCAGCCCCAGCATTTT. This codes for CASSLPGTGFQPQHF.

This clone showed up just once. The V and J genes are TRBV18 and TRBJ1-4; D unclear. The CDR3 totals 14 residues. The V and J ends lost 1 base and 4 bases respectively, with 7 bases between them. Germline V gives CDR1 KGHSH, CDR2 LQKENI. Written as DNA, the CDR3 is TGTGCCAGCTCACCACTAACCGGTAATGAAAAACTGTTTTTT. Its translation is CASSPLTGNEKLFF.

J is TRBJ1-4 and V is TRBV21-1; the DNA was not used to check the table's D call, TRBD1. TRBV21-1 is a listed pseudogene. This CDR3 is built from 15 residues. CDR3 bases: TGTGCCAGCAGCAATGCGGGGACAGCGTCGGAGTGGCTGTTTTTT. This sequence encodes CASSNAGTASEWLFF.

The chain uses TRBV9 and TRBJ1-4; no firm D call. The germline V gene has CDR1 SGDLS and CDR2 YYNGEE. The CDR3 totals 16 residues. Trimming stripped 0 bases from V and 3 bases from J, with 12 bases between. The CDR3 sequence is CASSVEVAGSNEKLFF. The CDR3 DNA is TGTGCCAGCAGCGTAGAAGTGGCGGGGTCTAATGAAAAACTGTTTTTT.

The rearrangement uses TRBV7-6 and TRBJ1-1; TRBD1 might be the D (5 bases). The CDR3 is 16 amino acids. Looked up from germline, CDR1 is SGHVS and CDR2 is FNYEAQ. The germline V and J ends were trimmed by 0 bases and 4 bases, with 15 bases remaining between them. The DNA for the CDR3 is TGTGCCAGCAGCTTAGCGGACAATTCCGGGGGCACTGAAGCTTTCTTT. It specifies CASSLADNSGGTEAFF.

The genes are TRBV18 and TRBJ2-5; TRBD2 matches 8 bases. Trimming at V came to 1 base and at J to 5 bases, leaving 6 bases not matched to a gene. Germline lookup yields CDR1 KGHSH and CDR2 LQKENI. CDR3 length: 15 amino acids. For the CDR3, the DNA is TGTGCCAGCTCACCACTACGGGAGGGCGCGGAGACCCAGTACTTC. It yields the protein CASSPLREGAETQYF.

This sequence joins TRBV9 and TRBJ2-7, with D possibly TRBD2 on 5 matching bases. The CDR3 has 15 amino acids. V gave up 4 bases and J gave up 6 bases, with 20 bases separating them. Per germline, CDR1 SGDLS and CDR2 YYNGEE. As DNA, the CDR3 is TGTGCCAGCAGCCCCACGGGAACAAGGGCGCTCGAGCAGTACTTC. It encodes CASSPTGTRALEQYF.